What follows describes a single T cell receptor (beta chain). The germline V gene has CDR1 GTSNPN and CDR2 SVGIG (reference sequence). This CDR3 comprises 12 residues. The ends were cut back, 3 bases at V and 7 bases at J, with 9 bases in the middle. The source of the sample is a study of shared clonotypes between healthy human individuals. Researchers divided each subset's genomic DNA evenly across several immunoSEQ plates. PCR replicates from unsorted PBMC used about 290 ng DNA, and this amount was about 33,000 T cell genomes. Repertoires were generated with immunoSEQ multiplex PCR, while TCRdb's copy carries only in-frame clones and drops some. The sample lists more than 450,000 clones, about four fifths occurring once.

The specimen sequenced was PBMCs. The chain carries TRBV30 and TRBJ1-4, with no clear D. The clonotype originates from a woman between 35 and 50 years old in good health. Some clones in this sample may be carry-over from other donors' samples. CDR3 sequence: CAWSKGTEKLFF. The DNA of the CDR3 is TGTGCCTGGAGCAAAGGCACTGAAAAACTGTTTTTT. The full variable domain, in which reference TRBV30 and TRBJ1-4 provide the parts outside the CDR3, is SQTIHQWPATLVQPVGSPLSLECTVEGTSNPNLYWYRQAAGRGLQLLFYSVGIGQISSEVPQNLSASRPQDRQFILSSKKLLLSDSGFYLCAWSKGTEKLFFGSGTQLSVL.